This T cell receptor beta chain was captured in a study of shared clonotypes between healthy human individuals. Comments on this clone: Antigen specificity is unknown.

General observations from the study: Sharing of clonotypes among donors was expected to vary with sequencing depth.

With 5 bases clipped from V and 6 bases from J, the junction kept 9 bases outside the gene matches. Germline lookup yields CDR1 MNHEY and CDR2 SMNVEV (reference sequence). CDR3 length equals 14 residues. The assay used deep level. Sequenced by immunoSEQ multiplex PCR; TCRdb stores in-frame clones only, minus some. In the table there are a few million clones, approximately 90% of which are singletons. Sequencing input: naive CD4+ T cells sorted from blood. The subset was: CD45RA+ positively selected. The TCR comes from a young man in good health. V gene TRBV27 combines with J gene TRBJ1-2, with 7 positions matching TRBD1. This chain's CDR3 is CASSRGDRNNGYTF. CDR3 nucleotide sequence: TGTGCCAGCAGTCGTGGGGACAGAAATAATGGCTACACCTTC.